Here is one T cell receptor beta chain with its context. The antigen it binds to is not known. Base qualities are not at hand, and no much larger clone is one base apart. V and J lose 5 bases and 0 bases, and a span of 13 bases separates them. From a lookup of the germline V gene (reference sequence), CDR1 and CDR2 are PRHDT and FYEKMQ. From the cysteine up to the phenylalanine, the CDR3 has a length of 15 residues. Of the read, only the CDR3 DNA is kept; its 45 bases are in frame from base 1. For repertoire sequencing, the TCR beta CDR3 regions were amplified from RNA transcripts. A first-round RT-PCR used HTBI primers with the Qiagen OneStep RT-PCR kit, followed by a second-round multiplex PCR, size selection and purification. The libraries underwent paired-end sequencing with 100 bp reads on an Illumina HiSeq2000. The original pipeline was this. SOAPnuke was used to process the reads, removing any read that contained adapters or uncalled bases, had a mean Phred below 15, or lacked an exact match to the constant primer or identifier. COPE v1.2.5 was used to merge high-quality paired reads. Clonotypes were defined as unique nucleotide sequences and were aligned to IMGT TRB V, D and J references using MiTCR v1.1. Only V-J combinations with frequency above 0.0001 were analysed, covering 99% to 99.2% of repertoires. For each V-J combination, a TCR clonal expansion and chaos score was defined as the ratio of F50 clonal expansion to chaos observed in the TCRdist matrix. Welch's t-statistics and random forest were used to reduce features to 10 to 15 V-J combinations, which were fed into a naive Bayes classifier. Thyroid-blood repertoire similarity was quantified with the Morisita-Horn index. The public reads were reanalyzed by TCRdb: fastp trimming at Q25, MiXCR alignment, in-frame beta chains only. Rows are combined by CDR3 protein, so each entry shows the most common genes and DNA. The V and J calls reflect TCRdb's pipeline rather than the authors' work. This sample lists 300,000 or so distinct CDR3 sequences; roughly 15% were detected once. The ten largest clones capture 9% to 15% of the sample.

This entry belongs to a study of Graves' ophthalmopathy and Graves' hyperthyroidism (dated by TCRdb to the late 2010s). About the investigation overall: Peripheral blood was collected at initial diagnosis, prior to any treatment. To tell Graves' ophthalmopathy apart from Graves' hyperthyroidism, and to predict which patients would progress to ophthalmopathy, the study relied on TCR beta repertoire signatures. In total, approximately 140 blood samples were TCR-sequenced: fewer than 50 ophthalmopathy, over 70 hyperthyroidism and roughly 17 hyperthyroidism-to-ophthalmopathy patients. To explore V-J signatures that distinguish ophthalmopathy from hyperthyroidism, a discovery set of about a hundred patients was enrolled, made up of around 44 with ophthalmopathy and some 58 with stable hyperthyroidism. The independent validation cohort included around 19 hyperthyroidism patients plus 17 patients who later progressed from hyperthyroidism to ophthalmopathy. Following sample collection, hyperthyroidism patients were given methimazole at a starting dose of 30 mg daily, and ophthalmopathy patients were given high-dose intravenous methylprednisolone. In several hyperthyroidism patients, the T-cell repertoire of thyroid tissue was compared with the T-cell repertoire of blood. Paper-wide results and their limitations: In validation, the model predicted ophthalmopathy progression with more than 70% sensitivity and approximately 75% specificity; eleven to twelve predicted patients were CT-confirmed with GO in a median of around 6 months. Most expanded thyroid clonotypes with frequency above 0.001 were also detected in blood, suggesting blood repertoires may reflect the thyroid immune response. Sample size was not predetermined statistically, and investigators were not blinded to group allocation. Ophthalmopathy was separated from stable hyperthyroidism by the 13-signature model with about 88% sensitivity and about 81% specificity in cross-validation and with 80%/75% in the test set.

Ophthalmopathy patients had moderately to severely active disease, Clinical Activity Score of at least 3, NOSPECS grade of at least 4, and disease duration under 3 months. Patients were excluded if they had other autoimmune diseases, uncontrolled infections, pregnancy or lactation. Clinical symptoms, serum thyroxine, TRAb, thyroid ultrasound and orbital computed tomography formed the basis of the diagnosis. Using Ficoll-Paque density gradient centrifugation, PBMCs were isolated from over 8.5 ml of fresh peripheral blood. Total RNA was extracted using Trizol reagent, and RNA quality was checked on an Agilent 2100 Bioanalyzer.

The material sequenced was peripheral blood. The sequence was collected from an adult man with Graves' ophthalmopathy. The chain is made from TRBV13 and TRBJ1-1; perhaps TRBD1 is the D gene, with 5 bases matching. The DNA sequence is given as TGTGCCAGCAGCCGGGGACGGTCTATGAACACTGAAGCTTTCTTT. Its protein is CASSRGRSMNTEAFF.